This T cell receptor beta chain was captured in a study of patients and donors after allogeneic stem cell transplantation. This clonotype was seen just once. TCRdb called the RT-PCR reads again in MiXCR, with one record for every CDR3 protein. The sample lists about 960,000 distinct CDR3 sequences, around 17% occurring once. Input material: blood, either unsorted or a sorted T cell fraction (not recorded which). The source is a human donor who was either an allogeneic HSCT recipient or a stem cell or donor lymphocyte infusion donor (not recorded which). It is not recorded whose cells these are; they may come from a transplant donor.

In DNA, the CDR3 is TGTGCCAGCAGCTTAACCTGGCGCCTATACTACAATGAGCAGTTCTTC. Translation gives CASSLTWRLYYNEQFF. The J gene is TRBJ2-1, the V gene TRBV12-3 or TRBV12-4; D uncertain. This CDR3 is built from 16 residues. The V end was cut by 6 bases, the J end by 3 bases, with 18 bases between.